The 13 T cell receptor beta chains in this list originate from one sample, sequenced in a study of siplizumab effects on memory and regulatory T cells. TCRdb's copy holds only in-frame clones and misses some; the assay was immunoSEQ multiplex PCR. This repertoire shows around 86,000 clones, roughly 94% found once; its top ten account for roughly 0.29%. The sample consisted of non-Treg CD4+ T cells sorted from blood. All receptors come from a human donor in good health.

This chain connects TRBV29-1 to TRBJ1-1, with 11 nucleotides matching TRBD1. In germline, CDR1 is SQVTM, CDR2 ANQGSEA. V dropped 4 bases and J dropped 3; count of bases not matched to a gene: 13. CDR3 length: 17 amino acids. For the CDR3, the DNA is TGCAGCGTTGTTGGCCCGGGACAGGGGGGACGGGACACTGAAGCTTTCTTT. Protein sequence: CSVVGPGQGGRDTEAFF.

The chain has TRBV19 and TRBJ1-6; tentatively, D is TRBD1 (5 bases). The length of the CDR3 is 14 residues. V lost 9 bases, J lost 7 bases, and 16 bases lay in between. Looked up from germline, CDR1 is LNHDA and CDR2 is SQIVND (reference sequence). The CDR3 spells CASDAGDPNSPLHF. In DNA form, the CDR3 reads TGTGCCAGCGACGCCGGGGACCCCAATTCACCCCTCCACTTT.

The chain joins TRBV19 to TRBJ2-3; D is uncertain. The CDR3 runs to 13 residues. Per germline, CDR1 LNHDA and CDR2 SQIVND (reference sequence). Trimming took 6 bases from V and 1 from J, leaving 8 bases between them. The CDR3 is CASSFLGTDTQYF. For the CDR3, the DNA is TGTGCCAGTAGCTTTCTAGGCACAGATACGCAGTATTTT. Full variable domain (outside the CDR3, taken from reference TRBV19 and TRBJ2-3): DGGITQSPKYLFRKEGQNVTLSCEQNLNHDAMYWYRQDPGQGLRLIYYSQIVNDFQKGDIAEGYSVSREKKESFPLTVTSAQKNPTAFYLCASSFLGTDTQYFGPGTRLTVL.

The rearrangement uses TRBV6-5 and TRBJ1-1, with TRBD1 matching 7 bases. The V and J ends lost 5 bases and 1 base, in that order; junction bases with no gene match: 4. Per germline, CDR1 MNHEY and CDR2 SVGAGI. CDR3 length: 14 amino acids. CDR3 DNA: TGTGCCAGCAGTACGACAGGGCGGAACACTGAAGCTTTCTTT. As protein: CASSTTGRNTEAFF.

The genes are TRBV15 and TRBJ2-7; D call uncertain. V gave up 0 bases and J gave up 6 bases, with 9 bases separating them. Per germline, CDR1 LNHNV and CDR2 YYDKDF (reference sequence). CDR3 length equals 13 residues. The CDR3 nucleotides are TGTGCCACCAGCAGAGATCCCGTCCGCGAGCAGTACTTC. Translating it yields CATSRDPVREQYF.

This clone has just a few counts. V gene TRBV6-4 combines with J gene TRBJ2-2; D is unresolved. With 4 bases removed from V and 4 bases from J, the gap between germline ends came to 10 bases. The V gene's germline CDR1 is MRHNA and CDR2 SNTAGT. The CDR3 is 14 amino acids. The CDR3 here is CASSVSVGTGELFF. The CDR3 DNA sequence: TGTGCCAGCAGTGTTTCCGTTGGCACCGGGGAGCTGTTTTTT.

The chain links TRBV7-8 to TRBJ2-1, with D maybe TRBD1 (6 bases). V gave up 5 bases and J gave up 4 bases, with 18 bases separating them. Germline V gives CDR1 SGHVS, CDR2 FQNEAQ. The CDR3 sequence is 16 residues long. CDR3 amino acids: CASSLGGLVEYNEQFF. CDR3 sequence (DNA): TGTGCCAGCAGCCTAGGGGGTCTAGTCGAATACAATGAGCAGTTCTTC. Complete variable domain (other parts from reference TRBV7-8 and TRBJ2-1): GAGVSQSPRYKVAKRGQDVALRCDPISGHVSLFWYQQALGQGPEFLTYFQNEAQLDKSGLPSDRFFAERPEGSVSTLKIQRTQQEDSAVYLCASSLGGLVEYNEQFFGPGTRLTVL.

The rearrangement joins TRBV30 to TRBJ1-3; 8 nucleotides align to TRBD1. Germline V gene data show CDR1 as GTSNPN and CDR2 as SVGIG (reference sequence). V gave up 7 bases and J gave up 3 bases; unmatched junction bases: 5. This CDR3 spans 13 amino acids. The CDR3 DNA follows: TGTGCCTCCACCGGGACAGGTGGAAACACCATATATTTT. Translation gives CASTGTGGNTIYF. The variable domain in full, completed from reference TRBV30 and TRBJ1-3, reads SQTIHQWPATLVQPVGSPLSLECTVEGTSNPNLYWYRQAAGRGLQLLFYSVGIGQISSEVPQNLSASRPQDRQFILSSKKLLLSDSGFYLCASTGTGGNTIYFGEGSWLTVV.

V gene TRBV6-5 combines with J gene TRBJ2-5, with 8 bases matching TRBD1. The CDR3 has 13 residues. Trimming cost V 5 bases and J 5 bases; bases outside gene matches: 4. Looked up from germline, CDR1 is MNHEY and CDR2 is SVGAGI. The CDR3 DNA reads TGTGCCAGCAGTCAGAGACAGGGGGAGACCCAGTACTTC. Protein product: CASSQRQGETQYF.

Here the CDR3 reads CASSPFSRTSGSYEQYF. As DNA, the CDR3 is TGTGCCAGCAGCCCTTTCTCTCGGACTAGCGGTTCCTACGAGCAGTACTTC. V and J are TRBV7-2 and TRBJ2-7; 10 nucleotides agree with TRBD2. Trimming cost V 5 bases and J 1 base; bases outside gene matches: 11. The CDR3 is 17 residues long. Per germline, CDR1 SGHTA and CDR2 FQGNSA.

The chain carries TRBV10-1 and TRBJ2-7, with 8 bases matching TRBD2. This CDR3 is built from 13 residues. In germline, CDR1 is WNHNN, CDR2 SYGVQD (reference sequence). V lost 4 bases, J lost 3 bases, and 2 bases stayed unmatched. The CDR3 nucleotides are TGCGCCAGCAGTGTCGGGAGGGGCTACGAGCAGTACTTC. As protein: CASSVGRGYEQYF.

V gene TRBV18 combines with J gene TRBJ2-5, with 8 bases aligning to TRBD1. Per the germline V gene, CDR1 is KGHSH and CDR2 is LQKENI. The CDR3 is made up of 12 amino acids. With V trimmed by 6 bases and J by 11 bases, 8 bases remained unmatched. DNA of the CDR3: TGTGCCAGCTCCCCGGACAGGGCACTACAGTACTTC. Translation: CASSPDRALQYF.

This chain joins TRBV4-1 and TRBJ2-3; D possibly corresponds to TRBD2 (5 bases). The CDR3 is made up of 13 amino acids. CDR1 MGHRA and CDR2 YSYEKL come from the germline V gene. The V gene lost 8 bases and the J gene lost 5 bases, with 14 bases spanning the gap. The CDR3 bases are TGCGCCAGCTCCGTAACTAGATTAGATACGCAGTATTTT. Translating it yields CASSVTRLDTQYF.